This T cell receptor (beta chain) was observed in a study of human T cells and chemical hapten exposure. Regarding the study as a whole: The count of PT1 expanded TCRs correlated positively with patch test score. Counts of TCRs above 1 in 1000 frequency stayed unchanged with DPC sensitization.

As for time point: patch test 1, 2 weeks after DPC sensitization. The treatment denotes: therapeutic diphenylcyclopropenone sensitization with weekly scalp DPC. From whole blood left unfractionated, total RNA was extracted. The library gave individual cDNA molecules unique molecular identifiers. Original analysis: A per-sample median of around 91,000 TCRs was observed, with counts ranging from roughly 20,000 to 700,000. Using its own MiXCR run on the RACE reads, TCRdb lists one record per CDR3 protein. The V and J calls follow TCRdb's processing rather than the paper's. There are fewer than 45,000 distinct CDR3 sequences in the sample; approximately 3.6% occur only once, and roughly a quarter lies in the top ten. This clonotype has more than one count but fewer than ten. Its target is not known. The CDR3 totals 12 residues. V lost 5 bases and J 5 bases, leaving 8 bases between the germline ends. Germline assignment: CDR1 MNHNS and CDR2 SASEGT.

Material: whole blood, obtained in connection with sensitization to the hapten diphenylcyclopropenone (DPC). The sequence derives from a man aged 50-59 years with alopecia areata. Some clones in this sample may be carry-over from other donors' samples. The chain uses TRBV6-1 and TRBJ2-3, with D unresolved. DNA for the CDR3: TGTGCCAGCAGTAGGGCATTAGATACGCAGTATTTT. It encodes CASSRALDTQYF.